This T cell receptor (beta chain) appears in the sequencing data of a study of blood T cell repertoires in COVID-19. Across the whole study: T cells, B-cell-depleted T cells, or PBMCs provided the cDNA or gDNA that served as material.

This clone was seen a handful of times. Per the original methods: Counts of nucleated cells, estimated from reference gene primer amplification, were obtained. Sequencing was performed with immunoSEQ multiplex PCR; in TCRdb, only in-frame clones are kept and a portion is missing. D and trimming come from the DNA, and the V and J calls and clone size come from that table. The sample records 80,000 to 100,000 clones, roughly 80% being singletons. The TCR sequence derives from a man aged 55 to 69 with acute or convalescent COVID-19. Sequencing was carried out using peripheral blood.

The CDR3 region is CASSYNGYEQYF. The CDR3 bases are TGTGCCAGCAGTTACAACGGCTACGAGCAGTACTTC. The chain is built from TRBV6-5 and TRBJ2-7; D not certain. V was trimmed by 2 bases and J by 3 bases, leaving 5 bases between them. Germline loops: CDR1 MNHEY, CDR2 SVGAGI. The CDR3 contains 12 residues.